The rows below give T cell receptor beta chains drawn from one sample of a study of T cells in localized non-small cell lung cancer. Measured with immunoSEQ multiplex PCR; TCRdb has only the in-frame clones, and not every one. The sample carries 65,000 or so clones, 80% to 90% recorded once. Sequences were derived from PBMCs, sampled before any cancer treatment. The receptors shown here come from a man aged 35-69 years with stage II lung adenocarcinoma. The CDR3 runs from the conserved cysteine through the conserved F or W. D genes are given only for firm matches. Clone size is given for some rows only: seen once, a few or many times, or a class if the clone is expanded.

clone size: .; D gene: .; V gene: TRBV6-1; J gene: TRBJ2-7; CDR3 DNA: TGTGCCAGCAGTGAAGAGGAAGGGGGTTTCTACGAGCAGTACTTC; CDR3 protein: CASSEEEGGFYEQYF
clone size: .; D gene: .; V gene: TRBV5-8; J gene: TRBJ2-7; CDR3 DNA: TGTGCCAGCAGCGTACCCGGCCGGGCGTACGAGCAGTACTTC; CDR3 protein: CASSVPGRAYEQYF
clone size: .; D gene: TRBD1; V gene: TRBV5-1; J gene: TRBJ1-1; CDR3 DNA: TGCGCCAGCAGCACCGGACAGGGGCGTAACACTGAAGCTTTCTTT; CDR3 protein: CASSTGQGRNTEAFF
clone size: .; D gene: TRBD2; V gene: TRBV4-2; J gene: TRBJ2-7; CDR3 DNA: TGTGCCAGCAGTTTAACTAGCGGGAGTTCCTACGAGCAGTACTTC; CDR3 protein: CASSLTSGSSYEQYF
clone size: .; D gene: .; V gene: TRBV6-5; J gene: TRBJ1-1; CDR3 DNA: TGTGCCAGCAGTACCGACAGGCTAGCTTTCTTT; CDR3 protein: CASSTDRLAFF
clone size: .; D gene: .; V gene: TRBV11-3; J gene: TRBJ1-1; CDR3 DNA: TGTGCCAGCAGCTTAGGGGGAAACACTGAAGCTTTCTTT; CDR3 protein: CASSLGGNTEAFF
clone size: once; D gene: TRBD2; V gene: TRBV29-1; J gene: TRBJ2-7; CDR3 DNA: TGCAGCGCCGCGGGAGGGACTTCAAACTACGAGCAGTACTTC; CDR3 protein: CSAAGGTSNYEQYF
clone size: .; D gene: TRBD2; V gene: TRBV2; J gene: TRBJ2-7; CDR3 DNA: TGTGCCAGCAGCAGCGGACTAGCGGGGGGCTACGAGCAGTACTTC; CDR3 protein: CASSSGLAGGYEQYF
clone size: .; D gene: TRBD2; V gene: TRBV11-2; J gene: TRBJ2-7; CDR3 DNA: TGTGCCAGCAGCCTCATGACTAGCGGGAGGTCCCACGAGCAGTACTTC; CDR3 protein: CASSLMTSGRSHEQYF
clone size: .; D gene: .; V gene: TRBV19; J gene: TRBJ2-5; CDR3 DNA: TGTGCCAGTAGTAAGTGGGGTGAGACCCAGTACTTC; CDR3 protein: CASSKWGETQYF
clone size: .; D gene: TRBD1; V gene: TRBV19; J gene: TRBJ2-7; CDR3 DNA: TGTGCCAGTAGTAAGGGACAGGGTAGGTACGAGCAGTACTTC; CDR3 protein: CASSKGQGRYEQYF
clone size: .; D gene: .; V gene: TRBV5-6; J gene: TRBJ1-1; CDR3 DNA: TGTGCCAGCAGCGCCCGGGGGCGCAGGGACACTGAAGCTTTCTTT; CDR3 protein: CASSARGRRDTEAFF
clone size: .; D gene: .; V gene: TRBV5-4; J gene: TRBJ2-5; CDR3 DNA: TGTGCCAGCAGCCATGCGGACCCTCAAGAGACCCAGTACTTC; CDR3 protein: CASSHADPQETQYF
clone size: few; D gene: .; V gene: TRBV28; J gene: TRBJ1-3; CDR3 DNA: TGTGCCAGCAAGGCGCCGGGCTCCTCTGGAAACACCATATATTTT; CDR3 protein: CASKAPGSSGNTIYF
clone size: .; D gene: .; V gene: TRBV6-6; J gene: TRBJ1-4; CDR3 DNA: TGTGCCAGCGGGAGCGGTGACAGGGAAAAACTGTTTTTT; CDR3 protein: CASGSGDREKLFF
clone size: .; D gene: .; V gene: TRBV2; J gene: TRBJ1-3; CDR3 DNA: TGTGCCAGCAGTCCAATCCCCGGGGGGGGTGGAAACACCATATATTTT; CDR3 protein: CASSPIPGGGGNTIYF
clone size: .; D gene: TRBD1; V gene: TRBV15; J gene: TRBJ1-1; CDR3 DNA: TGTGCCACCAGCAGTGGACAGGGTCCGTTCTTT; CDR3 protein: CATSSGQGPFF
clone size: .; D gene: .; V gene: TRBV6-6; J gene: TRBJ2-1; CDR3 DNA: TGTGCCAGCAGTTACTCTAATGAGCAGTTCTTC; CDR3 protein: CASSYSNEQFF
clone size: .; D gene: .; V gene: TRBV11-3; J gene: TRBJ2-2; CDR3 DNA: TGTGCCAGCAGCCCCAATGGGGCCGGGGAGCTGTTTTTT; CDR3 protein: CASSPNGAGELFF
clone size: .; D gene: TRBD1; V gene: TRBV28; J gene: TRBJ1-2; CDR3 DNA: TGTGCCAGCAGTCAAATGACAGGGGGCTATGGCTACACCTTC; CDR3 protein: CASSQMTGGYGYTF
clone size: .; D gene: TRBD2; V gene: TRBV4-1; J gene: TRBJ2-7; CDR3 DNA: TGCGCCAGCAGCCAAGGCGGACTAGCGGGTTACCCTGGTGAGCAGTACTTC; CDR3 protein: CASSQGGLAGYPGEQYF
clone size: .; D gene: .; V gene: TRBV30; J gene: TRBJ2-7; CDR3 DNA: TGTGCCTGGAACAATCCCCAAGGGGGGGAGCAGTACTTC; CDR3 protein: CAWNNPQGGEQYF
clone size: .; D gene: TRBD1; V gene: TRBV7-2; J gene: TRBJ2-1; CDR3 DNA: TGTGCCAGCAGCTTAGGGTTTCCTGGGACAGTGCCGAATGAGCAGTTCTTC; CDR3 protein: CASSLGFPGTVPNEQFF
clone size: .; D gene: .; V gene: TRBV6-5; J gene: TRBJ2-3; CDR3 DNA: TGTGCCAGCAGTCTCAAACAGGGTCCAGATACGCAGTATTTT; CDR3 protein: CASSLKQGPDTQYF
clone size: .; D gene: .; V gene: TRBV7-2; J gene: TRBJ1-5; CDR3 DNA: TGTGCCAGCAGCCTGTGGTTTGATCAGCCCCAGCATTTT; CDR3 protein: CASSLWFDQPQHF
clone size: .; D gene: .; V gene: TRBV11-2; J gene: TRBJ1-1; CDR3 DNA: TGTGCCAGCAGCCCTCGGGGGGGGGTCCGAGCTTTCTTT; CDR3 protein: CASSPRGGVRAFF
clone size: .; D gene: .; V gene: TRBV2; J gene: TRBJ2-2; CDR3 DNA: TGTGCCAGCAGGGTGGGGAGAACAAACACCGGGGAGCTGTTTTTT; CDR3 protein: CASRVGRTNTGELFF
clone size: .; D gene: .; V gene: TRBV4-3; J gene: TRBJ2-7; CDR3 DNA: TGCGCCAGCAGCCAAGAGCCTAGCGAAACCTTCTACGAGCAGTACTTC; CDR3 protein: CASSQEPSETFYEQYF
clone size: .; D gene: .; V gene: TRBV7-9; J gene: TRBJ1-2; CDR3 DNA: TGTGCCAGCTTATCACCGGGCCTCTATGGCTACACCTTC; CDR3 protein: CASLSPGLYGYTF
clone size: .; D gene: .; V gene: TRBV12-5; J gene: TRBJ2-7; CDR3 DNA: TGTGCTAGTGGCCTGGGGGCTGCCTACGAGCAGTACTTC; CDR3 protein: CASGLGAAYEQYF
clone size: .; D gene: .; V gene: TRBV11-3; J gene: TRBJ2-3; CDR3 DNA: TGTGCCAGCAGCCTACGGGTAGATACGCAGTATTTT; CDR3 protein: CASSLRVDTQYF
clone size: .; D gene: TRBD1; V gene: TRBV6-1; J gene: TRBJ2-2; CDR3 DNA: TGTGCCAGCAGTGTCCGGACAGGGGTGAACGGGGAGCTGTTTTTT; CDR3 protein: CASSVRTGVNGELFF
clone size: .; D gene: .; V gene: TRBV9; J gene: TRBJ2-1; CDR3 DNA: TGTGCCAGCAGCACGCGGGCTGACAATGAGCAGTTCTTC; CDR3 protein: CASSTRADNEQFF
clone size: .; D gene: .; V gene: TRBV15; J gene: TRBJ2-5; CDR3 DNA: TGTGCCACCAACGAGAGGGGAGAGACCCAGTACTTC; CDR3 protein: CATNERGETQYF
clone size: .; D gene: TRBD1; V gene: TRBV19; J gene: TRBJ2-7; CDR3 DNA: TGTGCCAGTAGTTCCGGACAGGGGTCCACATCCTACGAGCAGTACTTC; CDR3 protein: CASSSGQGSTSYEQYF
clone size: .; D gene: TRBD1; V gene: TRBV6-5; J gene: TRBJ1-5; CDR3 DNA: TGTGCCAGCAGGCTGGGACAGACTTCCAATCAGCCCCAGCATTTT; CDR3 protein: CASRLGQTSNQPQHF
clone size: .; D gene: .; V gene: TRBV29-1; J gene: TRBJ2-7; CDR3 DNA: TGCAGCGTTGATGGAGGGTCCGGGGAGCAGTACTTC; CDR3 protein: CSVDGGSGEQYF